These 4 T cell receptor beta chains share one sample of origin, sequenced in a study of blood T cells in healthy people across ages. Sample-barcoded 5' priming and a J-beta primer mix drove a second PCR of roughly 7 to 11 cycles. TCRdb used MiXCR to reprocess the 5' RACE reads, holding one entry per CDR3 protein. The repertoire holds hundreds of thousands of distinct CDR3 sequences, with roughly 50% as singletons. The material sequenced was blood. Every receptor here comes from a man under 40 in good health.

The genes are TRBV12-3 or TRBV12-4 and TRBJ2-1; TRBD1 might be the D (7 bases). The CDR3 sequence is 13 residues long. Trimming removed 8 bases from V and 8 bases from J, with 16 bases in between. The chain's CDR3 is CASVSGGGDEQFF. CDR3 coding DNA: TGTGCCAGCGTTTCTGGAGGGGGCGATGAGCAGTTCTTC.

This sequence joins TRBV4-3 and TRBJ2-7, with a weak D call TRBD2 (6 bases). The length of the CDR3 is 16 residues. Per the germline V gene, CDR1 is LGHNA and CDR2 is YSLEER. The V end was cut by 1 base, the J end by 2 bases, with 15 bases between. The CDR3 DNA follows: TGCGCCAGCAGCCAAGTGCGGGGACTTCCTGCCTACGAGCAGTACTTC. Translating it yields CASSQVRGLPAYEQYF.

V is TRBV10-3 and J is TRBJ2-5; tentative D call: TRBD2 (5 bases). From germline, CDR1 is ENHRY and CDR2 SYGVKD. Trimming took off 10 bases at V and 2 bases at J, with 14 bases between the two ends. The CDR3 has 13 residues. DNA for the CDR3: TGTGCCACCGGGGAACCACGACAAGAGACCCAGTACTTC. Translating gives CATGEPRQETQYF.

CDR3 sequence reads: CASSLEGARGNEQFF. As DNA, the CDR3 is TGTGCCAGCAGCTTGGAGGGGGCGAGGGGCAATGAGCAGTTCTTC. The chain has TRBV7-9 and TRBJ2-1; maybe TRBD1 (7 bases). Germline CDR1 and CDR2: SEHNR and FQNEAQ (reference sequence). Trimming took 3 bases from V and 6 from J, leaving 15 bases between them. The CDR3 has 15 amino acids.